The clone carrying this TCR beta chain was recorded at least ten times. The antigen is undetermined. TCR beta CDR3 region amplification was performed from RNA transcripts. HTBI primers were the set used in a first-round RT-PCR of the TCR CDR3. From the multiplex PCR reads, TCRdb called clonotypes with MiXCR, one entry per CDR3 protein. The sample consists of more than 600,000 distinct CDR3 sequences, over 15% of them appearing once. Hyperthyroidism in the patients, aged 18 to 65, was newly diagnosed and under 2 months in duration. The PBMCs had their origin in 10 ml of fresh peripheral blood. This record belongs to a study of T cells in Graves' hyperthyroidism and ophthalmopathy. General study findings and limits: The majority of expanded thyroid clonotypes above 0.001 also appeared in blood.

Germline values: CDR1 KGHSH, CDR2 LQKENI. The V end lost 6 bases, the J end lost 11 bases, and 17 bases lay between the germline ends. The CDR3 sequence is 13 residues long. This receptor was taken from a man aged 18 to 35 with Graves' hyperthyroidism. The chain joins TRBV18 to TRBJ1-3; D is unresolved. The specimen was blood. CDR3 bases: TGTGCCAGCTCCCTTACGGGGATCCCCCCCATATATTTT. It is translated as CASSLTGIPPIYF. Variable domain in full (rest from reference TRBV18 and TRBJ1-3): NAGVMQNPRHLVRRRGQEARLRCSPMKGHSHVYWYRQLPEEGLKFMVYLQKENIIDESGMPKERFSAEFPKEGPSILRIQQVVRGDSAAYFCASSLTGIPPIYFGEGSWLTVV.